The 29 T cell receptor beta chains below were found in one sample sequenced in a study of cytomegalovirus exposure and HLA in healthy donors. In the PCR, 60 Vbeta and 13 Jbeta primers were used. Only in-frame clones appear in the TCRdb table, and some are missing; sequencing was by immunoSEQ multiplex PCR. This sample has under 200,000 clones; roughly 80% occur once, and the top ten carry around 6.6%. The sample taken for sequencing was PBMCs. These receptors originate from a male donor in good health and CMV-seropositive.

This sequence joins TRBV6-5 and TRBJ1-3, with a tentative D call TRBD1 (6 bases). V was trimmed by 8 bases and J by 3 bases, leaving 14 bases between them. CDR3 size: 14 residues. From germline, CDR1 is MNHEY and CDR2 SVGAGI. In DNA form, the CDR3 reads TGTGCCAGCTTAGACAGGACCAATGGAAACACCATATATTTT. This translates into CASLDRTNGNTIYF.

This clone showed up just a few times. V and J are TRBV10-1 and TRBJ2-1; 10 bases fit TRBD2. Trimming took 7 bases from V and 2 from J; bases not matched to a gene: 17. Germline loops: CDR1 WNHNN, CDR2 SYGVQD (reference sequence). CDR3 length equals 19 residues. This CDR3 reads CASKGPSGRDLEAYNEQFF. CDR3 nucleotide sequence: TGCGCCAGCAAGGGTCCAAGCGGGAGGGACCTCGAGGCCTACAATGAGCAGTTCTTC.

The chain has TRBV6-5 and TRBJ2-1, with D perhaps TRBD2 (5 bases). Germline values: CDR1 MNHEY, CDR2 SVGAGI. Trimming took 6 bases from V and 4 from J, leaving 16 bases between them. The length of the CDR3 is 15 residues. The CDR3 region has the DNA TGTGCCAGCAGCTCCCCAAAGCGGATTTACAATGAGCAGTTCTTC. Its translation: CASSSPKRIYNEQFF.

The genes are TRBV10-3 and TRBJ1-4; D gene uncertain. The CDR3 length is 16 residues. Germline CDR1 ENHRY, CDR2 SYGVKD. With 3 bases removed from V and 8 bases from J, the gap between germline ends came to 19 bases. The CDR3 sequence: CAISEPGGAIGEKLFF. In DNA form, the CDR3 reads TGTGCCATCAGTGAACCAGGAGGCGCTATCGGGGAAAAACTGTTTTTT.

The chain's CDR3 is CATLPGHSYHEQYF. CDR3 coding DNA: TGTGCCACTCTTCCGGGACACAGCTACCACGAGCAGTACTTC. V gene TRBV19 combines with J gene TRBJ2-7; TRBD1 might be the D (6 bases). The germline V and J ends were trimmed by 10 bases and 5 bases, with 21 bases remaining between them. Germline V gene data show CDR1 as LNHDA and CDR2 as SQIVND (reference sequence). This CDR3 is 14 amino acids long.

This chain joins TRBV18 and TRBJ1-2, with D tentatively TRBD1 (5 bases). There are 13 residues in the CDR3. CDR1 is KGHSH and CDR2 is LQKENI in the germline V gene. Trimming cost V 5 bases and J 2 bases, with 9 bases left between them. The CDR3 coding sequence is TGTGCCAGCTCAACTGACAGCAACTATGGCTACACCTTC. It encodes CASSTDSNYGYTF.

The V call is TRBV6-5, the J call TRBJ2-7, with 7 bases that match TRBD1. Germline CDR1 MNHEY, CDR2 SVGAGI. J lost 0 bases, V lost 7 bases, and 9 bases had no gene match. The CDR3 loop spans 15 amino acids. This CDR3 reads CASTRSQGSSYEQYF. The DNA of the CDR3 is TGTGCCAGCACCAGGTCACAGGGGAGCTCCTACGAGCAGTACTTC.

This chain joins TRBV2 and TRBJ2-7; 8 bases agree with TRBD1. The CDR3 has 11 residues. Germline trimming cut 5 bases from V and 11 bases from J; bases unmatched to any gene: 5. Germline CDR1 and CDR2: SNHLY and FYNNEI. The CDR3 bases are TGTGCCAGCAGTTCAGGACAGGGCGAGTACTTC. This codes for CASSSGQGEYF.

CDR3 residues: CSAVVTGTYEQYF. CDR3 bases: TGCAGCGCCGTCGTGACAGGGACCTACGAGCAGTACTTC. This chain connects TRBV29-1 to TRBJ2-7; TRBD1 matches 7 bases. V lost 7 bases and J lost 2; bases outside the gene matches: 8. The CDR3 consists of 13 residues. Germline V gene lookup returns CDR1 SQVTM and CDR2 ANQGSEA.

The chain carries TRBV5-4 and TRBJ2-1; 13 bases align to TRBD2. The trim removed 0 bases at V and 8 bases at J, leaving 8 bases unmatched. Germline V gives CDR1 SGHNT, CDR2 YYREEE (reference sequence). This CDR3 has 17 amino acids. The DNA of the CDR3 is TGTGCCAGCAGCTTGGCCGGAGGGACTAGCGGGATAGATGAGCAGTTCTTC. Translating gives CASSLAGGTSGIDEQFF.

J is TRBJ1-5 and V is TRBV27, with D possibly TRBD1 on 5 matching bases. V was cut by 8 bases and J by 5 bases, with 16 bases left in between. Germline CDR1 reads MNHEY; CDR2 reads SMNVEV (reference sequence). This CDR3 comprises 14 residues. The CDR3 loop is CASHGREAHQPQHF. CDR3 nucleotide sequence: TGTGCCAGCCATGGCAGGGAAGCCCATCAGCCCCAGCATTTT.

V gene TRBV19 combines with J gene TRBJ1-3; D might be TRBD1 (6 bases). The CDR3 is 15 amino acids. V was clipped by 5 bases and J by 3 bases, with 14 bases between them. Germline loops: CDR1 LNHDA, CDR2 SQIVND (reference sequence). CDR3: CASSVGQYFGNTIYF. The CDR3 region has the DNA TGTGCCAGTAGTGTAGGACAGTACTTTGGAAACACCATATATTTT. Filled out from reference TRBV19 and TRBJ1-3, the complete variable domain reads DGGITQSPKYLFRKEGQNVTLSCEQNLNHDAMYWYRQDPGQGLRLIYYSQIVNDFQKGDIAEGYSVSREKKESFPLTVTSAQKNPTAFYLCASSVGQYFGNTIYFGEGSWLTVV.

The DNA for the CDR3 is TGTGCCAGCACCGACGACAGAAAAGGGGCAGATACGCAGTATTTT. Translation gives CASTDDRKGADTQYF. V gene TRBV6-5 combines with J gene TRBJ2-3, with a possible D match to TRBD1 (5 bases). Germline V CDR1 and CDR2: MNHEY, SVGAGI. The CDR3 consists of 15 residues. Trimming removed 7 bases at V and 4 bases at J, with 18 bases between.

The gene calls are TRBV2 and TRBJ2-1, with 7 bases lining up with TRBD2. This CDR3 has 16 amino acids. In germline, CDR1 is SNHLY, CDR2 FYNNEI. The J segment lost 8 bases and the V segment lost 6 bases, leaving 16 bases of the junction unmatched. The CDR3 region is CASSLLAVRGRYEQFF. In DNA form, the CDR3 reads TGTGCCAGCAGCCTCCTAGCGGTCCGGGGTAGGTATGAGCAGTTCTTC.

The sample holds a few counts of this clone. An end of the junction differs from the germline gene, which may be a read error. V usage is TRBV6-1 and J usage is TRBJ2-3; 12 positions agree with TRBD2. Germline loops: CDR1 MNHNS, CDR2 SASEGT. The CDR3 sequence is 15 residues long. The CDR3 is CASSPRGTSGPPDHF. Written as DNA, the CDR3 is TGTGCCAGCAGTCCCCGAGGGACTAGCGGGCCCCCTGACCATTTT.

The genes are TRBV5-4 and TRBJ1-3; D is unresolved. This CDR3 is built from 16 residues. Trimming stripped 4 bases from V and 0 bases from J, with 14 bases between. CDR1 and CDR2 from the germline V gene are SGHNT and YYREEE (reference sequence). The CDR3 loop is CASSPSGGSSGNTIYF. The DNA of the CDR3 is TGTGCCAGCAGCCCCTCGGGTGGGTCCTCTGGAAACACCATATATTTT.

Concerning this clone itself: The junction departs from the called germline gene at one end, perhaps through a read error. J is TRBJ2-5 and V is TRBV7-9, with TRBD1 matching over 8 bases. The CDR3 consists of 14 residues. Germline CDR1 and CDR2: SEHNR and FQNEAQ (reference sequence). CDR3: CSSSRQGARETQYF. In DNA form, the CDR3 reads TGTTCCAGCAGCCGTCAGGGGGCGAGGGAGACCCAGTACTTC.

The chain links TRBV30 to TRBJ2-3; 9 nucleotides line up with TRBD2. CDR1 and CDR2 from the germline V gene are GTSNPN and SVGIG (reference sequence). The CDR3 loop spans 15 amino acids. J gave up 2 bases and V 5 bases, and 8 bases lay outside the gene matches. The CDR3 is CAWEETSGFTDTQYF. The CDR3 DNA reads TGTGCCTGGGAGGAAACTAGCGGGTTCACAGATACGCAGTATTTT.

The V and J genes are TRBV7-8 and TRBJ2-2; TRBD2 matches 13 bases. The CDR3 length is 16 residues. Losses at the gene ends were 7 bases for V and 7 bases for J; bases not matched to a gene: 9. CDR1 is SGHVS, CDR2 FQNEAQ, per germline. CDR3 DNA sequence: TGTGCCAGCATCCTAGGACTAGCGGGAGTTGACGGGGAGCTGTTTTTT. Protein sequence: CASILGLAGVDGELFF.

This chain connects TRBV6-1 to TRBJ2-7; 9 nucleotides agree with TRBD2. V lost 0 bases and J lost 7; bases outside the gene matches: 7. The germline gives CDR1 MNHNS, CDR2 SASEGT. This CDR3 comprises 15 residues. The CDR3: CASSEAAGGPKEQYF. The DNA of the CDR3 is TGTGCCAGCAGTGAAGCAGCGGGAGGACCTAAGGAGCAGTACTTC.

The chain couples TRBV28 to TRBJ1-2, with a weak D call TRBD1 (5 bases). The CDR3 is 16 residues long. Looked up from germline, CDR1 is MDHEN and CDR2 is SYDVKM. V gave up 5 bases and J gave up 4 bases, with 20 bases separating them. CDR3 protein: CASSGTGGVGGYGYTF. The CDR3 DNA reads as TGTGCCAGCAGTGGCACTGGAGGGGTTGGCGGCTATGGCTACACCTTC.

This clone has more than one count but fewer than ten. The chain carries TRBV19 and TRBJ2-7; 7 positions match TRBD2. This CDR3 region has 14 residues. Trimming removed 4 bases from V and 2 bases from J; junction bases left unmatched: 5. Germline assignment: CDR1 LNHDA and CDR2 SQIVND (reference sequence). CDR3 bases: TGTGCCAGTAGTACGTCAGGGAGGGCCTACGAGCAGTACTTC. It translates to CASSTSGRAYEQYF.

The chain carries TRBV10-3 and TRBJ2-7, with D uncertain. The CDR3 runs to 14 residues. Trimming removed 0 bases from V and 3 bases from J, with 9 bases in between. Germline lookup yields CDR1 ENHRY and CDR2 SYGVKD. As DNA, the CDR3 is TGTGCCATCAGTGAGTCGTCACAGTTCTACGAGCAGTACTTC. It translates to CAISESSQFYEQYF.

V gene TRBV7-8 combines with J gene TRBJ1-4; 9 nucleotides line up with TRBD1. From germline, CDR1 is SGHVS and CDR2 FQNEAQ. CDR3 length equals 14 residues. J was trimmed by 11 bases and V by 5 bases; bases with no gene match: 9. CDR3 sequence: CASSRRQGGEKLFF. DNA of the CDR3: TGTGCCAGCAGCCGTCGACAGGGGGGAGAGAAACTGTTTTTT.

The chain carries TRBV6-5 and TRBJ1-1; tentatively, D is TRBD1 (6 bases). Germline V gene lookup returns CDR1 MNHEY and CDR2 SVGAGI. Trimming removed 6 bases at V and 1 base at J, with 12 bases between. This CDR3 is 14 amino acids long. CDR3 protein: CASSKGGRNTEAFF. The CDR3 DNA reads TGTGCCAGCAGCAAGGGGGGGCGGAACACTGAAGCTTTCTTT.

The chain combines TRBV19 with TRBJ2-7; D may be TRBD2 (6 bases). Germline values: CDR1 LNHDA, CDR2 SQIVND (reference sequence). Trimming removed 6 bases at V and 5 bases at J, with 17 bases between. The length of the CDR3 is 14 residues. The CDR3 nucleotides read TGTGCCAGTAGCCCGGGTGGAGGGGTCGACGAGCAGTACTTC. Residues: CASSPGGGVDEQYF.

This rearrangement joins TRBV9 to TRBJ2-3; 9 bases map to TRBD2. The CDR3 is 16 amino acids. Germline V gene lookup returns CDR1 SGDLS and CDR2 YYNGEE. V was pared by 3 bases and J by 6 bases, with 11 bases of the junction left unmatched. The CDR3 bases are TGTGCCAGCAGCGCAACTATAGCGGGAGATGGGGATACGCAGTATTTT. This sequence encodes CASSATIAGDGDTQYF.

The CDR3 loop is CASSTGLASYNEQFF. The CDR3 DNA follows: TGTGCCAGCAGCACTGGACTAGCCTCCTACAATGAGCAGTTCTTC. The chain uses TRBV7-3 and TRBJ2-1; 8 bases fit TRBD2. The CDR3 sequence is 15 residues long. J gave up 0 bases and V 5 bases, and 3 bases lay outside the gene matches. Germline V gene data show CDR1 as SGHTA and CDR2 as FQGTGA. Combining the CDR3 with reference TRBV7-3 and TRBJ2-1 gives the whole variable domain GAGVSQTPSNKVTEKGKYVELRCDPISGHTALYWYRQSLGQGPEFLIYFQGTGAADDSGLPNDRFFAVRPEGSVSTLKIQRTERGDSAVYLCASSTGLASYNEQFFGPGTRLTVL.

A single count supports this clone. The genes are TRBV7-9 and TRBJ1-6; D perhaps matches TRBD1 (5 bases). This CDR3 region has 15 residues. CDR1 is SEHNR, CDR2 FQNEAQ, per germline (reference sequence). V was cut by 4 bases and J by 5 bases, with 12 bases left in between. CDR3 sequence reads: CASSSYDRDNSPLHF. The CDR3 bases are TGTGCCAGCAGCTCATACGACAGAGATAATTCACCCCTCCACTTT.